This paragraph reports one TCR beta chain. Its antigen is as yet unknown. This specimen belongs to a study of CD8+CD57+ T cells in acquired aplastic anemia. Study-wide findings and caveats: Patients were compared with controls for CD8+ Simpson's diversity, and no significant difference emerged. Patients and controls turned out to have around 29 CD8+ CDR3 sequences in common.

Germline CDR1 is SGHAT and CDR2 is FQNNGV. Deletions cut 1 base from V and 2 bases from J, with 18 bases between. The CDR3 loop spans 18 amino acids. Using genomic DNA as the template, TCR beta VDJ and CDR3 profiling was carried out. In TCRdb, the reads were re-called with MiXCR into one record per CDR3 protein. The table has about half a million distinct CDR3 sequences, more than 25% seen once. Only patients with CD8+CD57+ cell expansion on flow cytometry were chosen for sequencing. Patients, without exception, had severe acquired aplastic anemia. Sampling of blood occurred while the patients had still received no therapy.

The sequencing input was sorted CD4+, CD8+, or CD8+CD57+ T cells (not recorded which) from PBMCs. This TCR derives from a human donor with aplastic anemia. The chain is built from TRBV11-2 and TRBJ1-5, with D tentatively TRBD1 (5 bases). CDR3 in amino acids: CASSLGLAGQYGNQPQHF. In nucleotides, the CDR3 is TGTGCCAGCAGCTTAGGTCTGGCAGGGCAATACGGCAATCAGCCCCAGCATTTT.